One and the same sample provided the 20 T cell receptor beta chains below, sequenced in a study of cytomegalovirus exposure and HLA in healthy donors. PCR amplification relied on 60 Vbeta primers (plus 13 Jbeta primers). Clones were read by immunoSEQ multiplex PCR, and TCRdb kept only the in-frame ones, dropping some. The profile shows 150,000 to 250,000 clones, approximately 78% of them singletons. The sample was PBMCs. Every receptor here comes from a woman in her forties or fifties in good health and CMV-seropositive.

The J gene is TRBJ2-2, the V gene TRBV5-1, with D perhaps matching TRBD2 (7 bases). This CDR3 has 15 amino acids. Germline values: CDR1 SGHRS, CDR2 YFSETQ. V shed 2 bases and J shed 4 bases, with 12 bases lying between them. CDR3 nucleotide sequence: TGCGCCAGCAGCTTCAATAGGGGGGGCACCGGGGAGCTGTTTTTT. It yields the protein CASSFNRGGTGELFF.

The chain recombines TRBV5-4 with TRBJ2-5; the match to TRBD1 covers 10 bases. Germline V CDR1 and CDR2: SGHNT, YYREEE (reference sequence). V trimming: 0 bases; J trimming: 2 bases; junction bases outside the gene matches: 7. This CDR3 has 17 amino acids. The chain's CDR3 is CASSLGARTGGQETQYF. CDR3 DNA: TGTGCCAGCAGCTTGGGAGCCCGGACAGGGGGGCAAGAGACCCAGTACTTC.

A single count supports this clone. The rearrangement uses TRBV10-3 and TRBJ2-2; D call uncertain. Per the germline V gene, CDR1 is ENHRY and CDR2 is SYGVKD. Trimming removed 5 bases at V and 2 bases at J, with 12 bases between. CDR3 length: 15 residues. The CDR3 loop reads CAISFRVANTGELFF. CDR3 in DNA: TGTGCCATCAGTTTCCGGGTCGCTAACACCGGGGAGCTGTTTTTT.

The gene calls are TRBV2 and TRBJ1-6, with TRBD1 matching over 9 bases. Germline trimming cut 3 bases from V and 9 bases from J; bases unmatched to any gene: 6. The CDR3 has 15 amino acids. Germline CDR1 reads SNHLY; CDR2 reads FYNNEI. CDR3 loop: CASSEFGTGFSPLHF. The CDR3 region has the DNA TGTGCCAGCAGTGAGTTCGGGACAGGGTTTTCACCCCTCCACTTT.

This clone was picked up a small number of times. The gene calls are TRBV19 and TRBJ1-6; 9 bases align to TRBD1. Germline lookup yields CDR1 LNHDA and CDR2 SQIVND (reference sequence). This CDR3 comprises 15 residues. With V trimmed by 10 bases and J by 7 bases, 11 bases remained unmatched. CDR3 loop: CATSLNRGRNSPLHF. CDR3 nucleotide sequence: TGTGCCACATCACTGAACAGGGGGCGGAATTCACCCCTCCACTTT.

The chain joins TRBV5-5 to TRBJ2-3; TRBD1 is a possible D gene (5 bases). CDR1 and CDR2 from the germline V gene are SGHKS and YYEKEE (reference sequence). The CDR3 covers 15 residues. Between the trimmed V and J ends, which lost 3 bases and 0 bases, there was a span of 11 bases. The CDR3 DNA follows: TGTGCCAGCAGCTGGCAGGGATTTAGCACAGATACGCAGTATTTT. Translating it yields CASSWQGFSTDTQYF. The full variable domain, completed using reference TRBV5-5 and TRBJ2-3, is DAGVTQSPTHLIKTRGQQVTLRCSPISGHKSVSWYQQVLGQGPQFIFQYYEKEERGRGNFPDRFSARQFPNYSSELNVNALLLGDSALYLCASSWQGFSTDTQYFGPGTRLTVL.

The V call is TRBV6-6, the J call TRBJ1-2, with a possible D match to TRBD1 (5 bases). V was trimmed by 3 bases and J by 4 bases, leaving 15 bases between them. The CDR3 is 15 residues long. Germline V gene lookup returns CDR1 MNHNY and CDR2 SVGAGI (reference sequence). CDR3 DNA: TGTGCCAGCAGTTATGACCCAGGGCAATCCTATGGCTACACCTTC. Protein: CASSYDPGQSYGYTF.

The J gene is TRBJ2-7, the V gene TRBV5-1; D uncertain. Trimming pared 5 bases from V and 0 bases from J, leaving 9 bases between. This CDR3 is 13 amino acids long. Germline V gives CDR1 SGHRS, CDR2 YFSETQ. The DNA for the CDR3 is TGCGCCAGCAGTCCCTCGAGCTCCTACGAGCAGTACTTC. Translation: CASSPSSSYEQYF.

This chain links TRBV11-2 with TRBJ2-5; D might be TRBD1 (5 bases). Trimming left V 5 bases short and J 5 bases short, with 18 bases between. CDR1 is SGHAT and CDR2 is FQNNGV in the germline V gene. CDR3 size: 15 residues. In DNA, the CDR3 is TGTGCCAGCAGCCGAACAGGTCATGACGGGGAGACCCAGTACTTC. It is translated as CASSRTGHDGETQYF.

V is TRBV7-8 and J is TRBJ2-2, with D possibly being TRBD2 (6 bases). The V end lost 5 bases, the J end lost 4 bases, and 17 bases lay between the germline ends. The CDR3 is made up of 16 amino acids. Germline CDR1 is SGHVS and CDR2 is FQNEAQ. The DNA of the CDR3 is TGTGCCAGCAGCCCTCCTGGGCGGGAAATCACCGGGGAGCTGTTTTTT. Its translation is CASSPPGREITGELFF.

The chain is built from TRBV7-9 and TRBJ1-5, with D perhaps TRBD1 (5 bases). The V end was cut by 4 bases, the J end by 3 bases, with 10 bases between. Germline assignment: CDR1 SEHNR and CDR2 FQNEAQ (reference sequence). The CDR3 is made up of 14 amino acids. Written as DNA, the CDR3 is TGTGCCAGCAGCTGGGGGGGTTCCAATCAGCCCCAGCATTTT. Its translation: CASSWGGSNQPQHF.

As to this clone: Sequence at one end of the junction differs from germline and may be a read error. This chain links TRBV11-2 with TRBJ2-4, with 7 positions matching TRBD1. This CDR3 comprises 15 residues. The V gene's germline CDR1 is SGHAT and CDR2 FQNNGV. DNA of the CDR3: TGTGCCAGCAGCAGGGACAGCTTAGCCAAAAACAGTCAGTACTTC. This gives the protein CASSRDSLAKNSQYF.

This clone was seen only once. J is TRBJ1-6 and V is TRBV10-1; TRBD1 matches 9 bases. The J segment lost 13 bases and the V segment lost 8 bases, leaving 9 bases of the junction unmatched. Germline CDR1 reads WNHNN; CDR2 reads SYGVQD (reference sequence). The CDR3 runs to 13 residues. The CDR3 bases are TGCGCCAGCTCCACGGGACAGGGTACTCCCCTCCACTTT. Protein: CASSTGQGTPLHF.

This clone came up once. The chain is built from TRBV14 and TRBJ2-5, with TRBD2 identical over 9 bases. The CDR3 consists of 15 residues. Germline CDR1 reads SGHDN; CDR2 reads FVKESK. Germline trimming cut 1 base from V and 4 bases from J; bases unmatched to any gene: 4. This CDR3 reads CASSQVGLAGETQYF. The CDR3 DNA sequence: TGTGCCAGCAGCCAAGTGGGACTAGCCGGAGAGACCCAGTACTTC.

The chain joins TRBV5-1 to TRBJ2-5, with 9 nucleotides matching TRBD2. Trimming removed 0 bases from V and 3 bases from J; junction bases left unmatched: 6. The CDR3 spans 16 residues. CDR1 is SGHRS and CDR2 is YFSETQ in the germline V gene. The CDR3 reads CASSLVGVAGEETQYF. CDR3 DNA sequence: TGCGCCAGCAGCTTGGTCGGGGTAGCGGGAGAAGAGACCCAGTACTTC.

The chain joins TRBV28 to TRBJ1-6; tentatively, D is TRBD1 (5 bases). Germline CDR1 MDHEN, CDR2 SYDVKM. This CDR3 has 13 amino acids. The V and J ends lost 6 bases and 13 bases respectively, with 16 bases between them. CDR3 protein: CASRFIGAGPLHF. The DNA for the CDR3 is TGTGCCAGCAGGTTTATTGGGGCGGGGCCCCTCCACTTT.

This clone showed up just a few times. CDR3 sequence (DNA): TGTGCCACTCAGGGTAGCGGGCCTAATGAGCAGTTCTTC. Its translation: CATQGSGPNEQFF. This chain connects TRBV10-3 to TRBJ2-1; 7 nucleotides agree with TRBD2. The junction had 10 bases not matched to a gene; V was cut back by 10 bases and J by 7 bases. Germline V gives CDR1 ENHRY, CDR2 SYGVKD. CDR3 length equals 13 residues.

The chain carries TRBV28 and TRBJ2-5; 7 bases are a match to TRBD1. With the DNA end fitting TRBJ2-7 better, the J assignment may be wrong. CDR1 and CDR2 (germline): MDHEN, SYDVKM. This CDR3 has 14 amino acids. The CDR3 here is CASSLSPRGTEQYF. CDR3 sequence (DNA): TGTGCCAGCAGTTTAAGCCCCAGGGGGACCGAGCAGTACTTC.

The chain is built from TRBV28 and TRBJ2-5, with a possible D match to TRBD1 (5 bases). The DNA end is more similar to TRBJ2-7, so the J call may be wrong. The CDR3 has 14 amino acids. Germline CDR1 and CDR2: MDHEN and SYDVKM. CDR3 residues: CASTLRGRVGEQYF. The CDR3 region has the DNA TGTGCCAGCACCCTCCGAGGCAGGGTCGGCGAGCAGTACTTC.

The rearrangement joins TRBV2 to TRBJ2-2; 9 bases align to TRBD1. Germline assignment: CDR1 SNHLY and CDR2 FYNNEI. The CDR3 runs to 15 residues. J lost 6 bases, V lost 5 bases, and 7 bases had no gene match. The CDR3 DNA follows: TGTGCCAGCAGTACCGGGACAGGGCGTCCCGGGGAGCTGTTTTTT. It specifies CASSTGTGRPGELFF.